This T cell receptor (beta chain) was captured in a study of early T cells in non-severe SARS-CoV-2 infection. There are many counts of this clonotype. TCRdb reprocessed the 5' RACE reads with MiXCR, giving one entry per CDR3 protein. The sample contains some 66,000 distinct CDR3 sequences, over 8% of which appear only once. Material for sequencing was whole blood. The source of this sequence is an adult who was a healthcare worker with PCR-confirmed SARS-CoV-2 infection or an uninfected control (not recorded which).

As DNA, the CDR3 is TGTGCCAGCAGCGTAGGTGGCGGGATAGAGACCCAGTACTTC. Protein: CASSVGGGIETQYF. V gene TRBV9 combines with J gene TRBJ2-5; TRBD2 might be the D (6 bases). Germline values: CDR1 SGDLS, CDR2 YYNGEE. The CDR3 loop spans 14 amino acids. V was pared by 0 bases and J by 4 bases, with 10 bases between.